This T cell receptor beta chain came from a study of human T cells and chemical hapten exposure. In its sample, this clonotype was seen a few times. Single cDNA molecules in the library carried unique molecular identifiers attached during preparation. From the RACE reads, TCRdb called clonotypes with MiXCR, one entry per CDR3 protein. The sample carries some 120,000 distinct CDR3 sequences, about 8.2% recorded once. The time point is: healthy volunteer bleed at 2 weeks. Unfractionated whole blood yielded total RNA. V was pared by 3 bases and J by 7 bases, with 9 bases between. Germline values: CDR1 KGHDR, CDR2 SFDVKD. The CDR3 contains 13 residues.

The receptor was derived from a male donor in good health. Some clones in this sample may be carry-over from other donors' samples. The sample comprised whole blood. The chain is built from TRBV24-1 and TRBJ2-1, with D unclear. The CDR3 here is CATSDLGRNEQFF. In nucleotides, the CDR3 is TGTGCCACCAGTGATCTGGGCCGGAATGAGCAGTTCTTC.